These 5 T cell receptor beta chains originate from one sample sequenced in a study of cytomegalovirus exposure and HLA in healthy donors. PCR primers comprised 60 Vbeta and 13 Jbeta primers. Repertoires were generated with immunoSEQ multiplex PCR, while TCRdb's copy carries only in-frame clones and drops some. The sample has under 250,000 clones; around three quarters are singletons. Sequencing used PBMCs. The receptors originated from a man between 25 and 39 years old in good health and CMV-seronegative.

This chain joins TRBV18 and TRBJ1-2, with TRBD1 matching over 12 bases. The CDR3 spans 18 residues. J lost 4 bases, V lost 3 bases, and 12 bases had no gene match. The V gene's germline CDR1 is KGHSH and CDR2 LQKENI. The CDR3 bases are TGTGCCAGCTCACCCCGCCCGGGACAGGGGGCCGATTTCTATGGCTACACCTTC. Amino acids: CASSPRPGQGADFYGYTF.

The rearrangement joins TRBV2 to TRBJ1-1; D gene unclear. The CDR3 contains 12 residues. V was trimmed by 8 bases and J by 4 bases, leaving 11 bases between them. Per the germline V gene, CDR1 is SNHLY and CDR2 is FYNNEI. In nucleotides, the CDR3 is TGTGCCAGCCAACGAGATGGCACTGAAGCTTTCTTT. It is translated as CASQRDGTEAFF.

The chain employs TRBV28 and TRBJ1-3; 8 bases fit TRBD1. Germline CDR1 and CDR2: MDHEN and SYDVKM. There are 14 residues in the CDR3. The trim removed 5 bases at V and 2 bases at J, leaving 2 bases unmatched. The CDR3 nucleotides are TGTGCCAGCAGTCTGACAGGGGCTGGAAACACCATATATTTT. Translated, it gives CASSLTGAGNTIYF.

V gene TRBV2 combines with J gene TRBJ2-5, with a possible D match to TRBD2 (7 bases). The DNA matches TRBJ2-7 better at its end, which makes the J call doubtful. In germline, CDR1 is SNHLY, CDR2 FYNNEI. The CDR3 totals 17 residues. The CDR3 DNA is TGTGCCACAAGAAACGGGGGGTGGGACATAAATCGGAACGAGCAGTACTTC. It translates to CATRNGGWDINRNEQYF.

The chain recombines TRBV27 with TRBJ2-2, with D maybe TRBD2 (5 bases). The CDR3 is 13 amino acids. Trimming left V 3 bases short and J 5 bases short, with 7 bases between. The germline gives CDR1 MNHEY, CDR2 SMNVEV (reference sequence). This chain's CDR3 is CASSLGRTGELFF. The DNA of the CDR3 is TGTGCCAGCAGTTTGGGGAGAACCGGGGAGCTGTTTTTT.